These T cell receptor beta chains were read from a single sample in a study of blood T cells in healthy people across ages. MiXCR, run by TCRdb on the 5' RACE reads, gives a single entry per CDR3 protein. This table has 1.4 million or so distinct CDR3 sequences, approximately 39% appearing once. Material for sequencing was blood. These receptors all come from a woman under 30 in good health. Each CDR3 is given with its conserved first and last residue. The D gene is left open where the match is weak. The size entry is marked missing in some rows and otherwise reads once, few, many or a size class.

J,length,D,size,V,DNA,CDR3
TRBJ1-5,15,TRBD1,.,TRBV25-1,TGTGCCAGCAGTGAAGACAGGGATAGCAATCAGCCCCAGCATTTT,CASSEDRDSNQPQHF
TRBJ1-1,14,.,.,TRBV29-1,TGCAGCGTTGAATTACAGCAGATGAACACTGAAGCTTTCTTT,CSVELQQMNTEAFF
TRBJ1-1,14,TRBD1,.,TRBV29-1,TGCAGCGGGGACAGGGGGCGCGGGAGCACTGAAGCTTTCTTT,CSGDRGRGSTEAFF
TRBJ2-1,14,.,.,TRBV5-6,TGTGCCAGCAGACTCAGGGGGGGACACAATGAGCAGTTCTTC,CASRLRGGHNEQFF
TRBJ2-7,14,TRBD1,.,TRBV27,TGTGCCAGCAGTCCCTGGACAGGGGGGGACGAGCAGTACTTC,CASSPWTGGDEQYF
TRBJ2-1,17,TRBD2,.,TRBV3-1,TGTGCCAGCAGCCAAGGGATAGCGGGAGGTGCCTACAATGAGCAGTTCTTC,CASSQGIAGGAYNEQFF
TRBJ2-3,15,.,few,TRBV28,TGTGCCAGCACCTCAGAGCGGAGCTTCACAGATACGCAGTATTTT,CASTSERSFTDTQYF
TRBJ2-3,13,.,many,TRBV20-1,TGCAGTGCTAGACAGGGAATGACAGATACGCAGTATTTT,CSARQGMTDTQYF
TRBJ1-1,14,.,.,TRBV6-4,TGTGCCAGCAGTGACGTTGAGGGTGGCCCTGAAGCTTTCTTT,CASSDVEGGPEAFF
TRBJ2-7,13,.,few,TRBV12-3/TRBV12-4,TGTGCCAGCAGGTGGACCGGCGCCTACGAGCAGTACTTC,CASRWTGAYEQYF
TRBJ2-3,17,.,few,TRBV4-3,TGCGCCAGCAGCCAGGCGACAGCAGCAATTGGCACAGATACGCAGTATTTT,CASSQATAAIGTDTQYF
TRBJ2-3,15,.,few,TRBV12-3/TRBV12-4,TGTGCCAGCATCCTAAACGGGTCTAGCACAGATACGCAGTATTTT,CASILNGSSTDTQYF
TRBJ2-7,16,.,.,TRBV7-2,TGTGCCAGCAGCTTAATGCTGACTAACGGGAAAGACGAGCAGTACTTC,CASSLMLTNGKDEQYF
TRBJ2-7,13,.,.,TRBV7-9,TGTGCCAGCAGCTCGGGCCGGTCGAACGAGCAGTACTTC,CASSSGRSNEQYF
TRBJ2-6,15,.,.,TRBV27,TGTGCCAGCAGTTTGCAGAGCTCTGGGGCCAACGTCCTGACTTTC,CASSLQSSGANVLTF
TRBJ2-1,15,.,.,TRBV2,TGTGCCAGCAGTGAGCCTAACGGGGACCACAATGAGCAGTTCTTC,CASSEPNGDHNEQFF
TRBJ2-3,13,.,.,TRBV5-1,TGCGCCAGCAGCCCCATAACCTCAGATACGCAGTATTTT,CASSPITSDTQYF
TRBJ2-7,15,TRBD2,few,TRBV27,TGTGCCAGCAGTATGGGACTAGCGGGAGTCTACGAGCAGTACTTC,CASSMGLAGVYEQYF
TRBJ1-4,13,TRBD1,.,TRBV29-1,TGCAGCGTCATCGACAGGGCGGGAAGGGGACTGTTTTTT,CSVIDRAGRGLFF
TRBJ2-7,12,.,.,TRBV20-1,TGCAGTGCTAGAGATCGAGGGGTCGAGCAGTACTTC,CSARDRGVEQYF
TRBJ2-5,14,TRBD1,.,TRBV6-5,TGTGCCAGTCCTCGACAGGGGTCGCAAGAGACCCAGTACTTC,CASPRQGSQETQYF
TRBJ2-5,15,.,few,TRBV7-3,TGTGCCAGCAGCTTTTCCTCCCAGCGGCAAGAGACCCAGTACTTC,CASSFSSQRQETQYF
TRBJ2-1,16,TRBD2,.,TRBV29-1,TGCAGCGGTCTCCTACGGACTAGCGGACACTACATTGAGCAGTTCTTC,CSGLLRTSGHYIEQFF
TRBJ2-5,14,.,.,TRBV27,TGTGCCAGCAAAACGGGAGCCATCCAAGAGACCCAGTACTTC,CASKTGAIQETQYF
TRBJ2-7,15,.,.,TRBV20-1,TGCAGTGCTAGTCTTCCTCAGGACCGTCGCTACGAGCAGTACTTC,CSASLPQDRRYEQYF
TRBJ1-2,12,.,few,TRBV12-3/TRBV12-4,TGTGCCAGCAGTTTTGGCGAGGGTAGCTACACCTTC,CASSFGEGSYTF
TRBJ2-6,17,TRBD1,many,TRBV7-2,TGTGCCAGCAGCTTAGGGACAGGACTCTCTGGGGCCAACGTCCTGACTTTC,CASSLGTGLSGANVLTF
TRBJ1-2,16,TRBD1,few,TRBV12-3/TRBV12-4,TGTGCCAGCAGTTTAGCCGGTACAGGGGGTAACTATGGCTACACCTTC,CASSLAGTGGNYGYTF
TRBJ1-2,14,TRBD1,few,TRBV20-1,TGCAGTGATGGACAGGGGCCGACGACGTATGGCTACACCTTC,CSDGQGPTTYGYTF
TRBJ2-1,14,.,.,TRBV28,TGTGCCAGCAGTATCCGGGTTCCCTACAATGAGCAGTTCTTC,CASSIRVPYNEQFF
TRBJ1-1,13,.,few,TRBV29-1,TGCAGCACCTCGTTGGGGGCATCTATTGAAGCTTTCTTT,CSTSLGASIEAFF
TRBJ1-2,13,TRBD1,.,TRBV7-2,TGTGCCAGCAGCTCGGGACAGGGGTGGGTCTACACCTTC,CASSSGQGWVYTF
TRBJ2-7,20,TRBD2,once,TRBV7-2,TGTGCCAGCAGCTTTCCCCCCTCGGGGACTAGCGGGAAGAGCTCCTACGAGCAGTACTTC,CASSFPPSGTSGKSSYEQYF
TRBJ2-1,15,TRBD2,few,TRBV5-1,TGCGCCAGCAGTACGGCGGGGGGGTCCTACAATGAGCAGTTCTTC,CASSTAGGSYNEQFF
TRBJ1-2,14,TRBD1,few,TRBV5-6,TGTGCCAGCAGCGAACAGACAGGGTTCTATGGCTACACCTTC,CASSEQTGFYGYTF
TRBJ2-7,13,TRBD1,many,TRBV7-2,TGTGCCAGCAGCTTTACAGGGGTCTACGAGCAGTACTTC,CASSFTGVYEQYF
TRBJ1-6,15,.,.,TRBV6-5,TGTGCCGGCAGCCCTCTAGGCCCCTATAATTCACCCCTCCACTTT,CAGSPLGPYNSPLHF
TRBJ1-2,14,TRBD1,few,TRBV20-1,TGCAGTGCTAGAGATCGGAGGGGGCGGGATGGCTACACCTTC,CSARDRRGRDGYTF
TRBJ1-4,12,.,.,TRBV5-1,TGCGCCAGCAGCCGCGGGACAGAAAAACTGTTTTTT,CASSRGTEKLFF
TRBJ2-7,17,.,few,TRBV20-1,TGCAGTGCTAGAGATCCCTTTACCCGGGGAAATCCCTACGAGCAGTACTTC,CSARDPFTRGNPYEQYF
TRBJ1-1,13,.,.,TRBV29-1,TGCAGCGTGGCACAGGTTATGAACACTGAAGCTTTCTTT,CSVAQVMNTEAFF